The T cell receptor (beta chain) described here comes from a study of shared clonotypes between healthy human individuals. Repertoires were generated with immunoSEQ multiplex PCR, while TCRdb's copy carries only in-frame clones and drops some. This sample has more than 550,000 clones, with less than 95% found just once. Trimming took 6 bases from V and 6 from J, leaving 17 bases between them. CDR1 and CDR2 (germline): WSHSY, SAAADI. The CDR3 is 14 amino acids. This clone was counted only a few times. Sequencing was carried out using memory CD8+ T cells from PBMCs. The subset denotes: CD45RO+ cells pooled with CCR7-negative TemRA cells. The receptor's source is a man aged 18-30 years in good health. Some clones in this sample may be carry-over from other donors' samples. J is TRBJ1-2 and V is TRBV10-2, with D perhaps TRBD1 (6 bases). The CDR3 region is CASSKNRDLNGYTF. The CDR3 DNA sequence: TGCGCCAGCAGCAAGAACAGGGATCTTAATGGCTACACCTTC.